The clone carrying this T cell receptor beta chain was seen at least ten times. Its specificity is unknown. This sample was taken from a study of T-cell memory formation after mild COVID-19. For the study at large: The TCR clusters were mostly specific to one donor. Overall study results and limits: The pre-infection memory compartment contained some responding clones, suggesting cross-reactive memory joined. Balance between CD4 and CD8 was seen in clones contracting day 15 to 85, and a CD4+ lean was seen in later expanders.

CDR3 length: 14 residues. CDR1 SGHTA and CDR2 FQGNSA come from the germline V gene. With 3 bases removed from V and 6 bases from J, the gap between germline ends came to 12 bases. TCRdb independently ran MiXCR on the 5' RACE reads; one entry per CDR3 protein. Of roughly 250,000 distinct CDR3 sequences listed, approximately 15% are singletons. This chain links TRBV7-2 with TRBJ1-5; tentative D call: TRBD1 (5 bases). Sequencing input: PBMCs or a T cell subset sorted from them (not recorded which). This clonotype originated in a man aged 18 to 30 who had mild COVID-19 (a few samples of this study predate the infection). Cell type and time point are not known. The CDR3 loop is CASSFGGEGQPQHF. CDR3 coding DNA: TGTGCCAGCAGCTTTGGGGGGGAGGGTCAGCCCCAGCATTTT.